This record looks at one T cell receptor (beta chain) sequence and its context. Its target is not known. The assay was immunoSEQ multiplex PCR, and TCRdb's table has in-frame clones only and misses some. In the table there are about 190,000 clones, around 94% of which are singletons. The sample belongs to a study of T cell responses to AZD1222 COVID-19 vaccine. General study findings and limits: Nearly half of spike-specific TCRs reportedly target variant regions that are unmutated in the B.1.351 and B.1.1.7 variants. Donors were mostly white British, more females; clonal diversity possibly underestimated.

Per the germline V gene, CDR1 is SGHTA and CDR2 is FQGNSA. The CDR3 runs to 16 residues. Trimming shortened V by 1 base and J by 2 bases, and 15 bases separated the two germline ends. This TCR was sampled from an adult who received the MenACWY meningococcal vaccine as a control. The gene calls are TRBV7-2 and TRBJ2-7; D unresolved. The source was peripheral blood, collected 28 days after the second dose of the MenACWY control vaccine. The CDR3, as DNA: TGTGCCAGCAGCTTAGACTCAGTGACCTTAACCTACGAGCAGTACTTC. It yields the protein CASSLDSVTLTYEQYF. Full variable domain (remainder filled in from reference TRBV7-2 and TRBJ2-7): GAGVSQSPSNKVTEKGKDVELRCDPISGHTALYWYRQSLGQGLEFLIYFQGNSAPDKSGLPSDRFSAERTGGSVSTLTIQRTQQEDSAVYLCASSLDSVTLTYEQYFGPGTRLTVT.